This T cell receptor (beta chain) originates from a study of blood T cell repertoires in COVID-19. Across the whole study: Italy, Spain and the United States were the sources of the convalescent and acute COVID-19 samples. The analysed material was cDNA or gDNA that came from T cells, B-cell-depleted T cells, or PBMCs.

How the authors handled the data: By means of reference gene primer amplification, nucleated cell counts were estimated. Measured with immunoSEQ multiplex PCR; TCRdb has only the in-frame clones, and not every one. The DNA gave D and trimming, while V, J and clone size come from that table. The repertoire includes about 180,000 clones, roughly 87% of them detected once, and approximately 2.1% sits in the top ten. The V gene's germline CDR1 is LGHDT and CDR2 YNNKEL (reference sequence). Trimming cost V 4 bases and J 5 bases; bases outside gene matches: 4. The length of the CDR3 is 15 residues. Sequencing used PBMCs or T cells enriched from blood (not recorded which). The sequence was obtained from a woman in her forties with acute COVID-19. V is TRBV3-1 (or the pseudogene TRBV3-2) and J is TRBJ2-5, with 13 bases matching TRBD2. CDR3: CASSRTSGGRETQYF. As DNA, the CDR3 is TGTGCCAGCAGCCGGACTAGCGGGGGAAGGGAGACCCAGTACTTC.